One T cell receptor beta chain is described in this entry. The clone's antigen remains unknown. With a mouse as the source, gene names and germline sequences are drawn from the mouse. Coverage ceases 4 residues before the CDR3 finishes, and the germline J gene fills in the end. The data stem from a study of CD8+ T cells in alopecia areata (dated by TCRdb to between 2018 and 2020). For the wider study: Skin from C3H/HeJ donors with spontaneous alopecia (about 6-13 months old) was grafted onto female C3H/HeJ recipients aged about 7-11 weeks. In both human patients and the C3H/HeJ mouse model, the study applied high-throughput TCRbeta sequencing to look at T cell clonal expansion in alopecia areata. Scalp tissue and sorted CD4+ and CD8+ peripheral blood T cells from patchy and totalis/universalis alopecia areata patients and from healthy controls were covered by human TCRbeta sequencing. Scalp clonality was compared across normal scalp (n=4), patchy alopecia areata scalp (n=8), and alopecia totalis/universalis scalp (n=8). RNA was extracted with the PAXgene miRNA kit for fixed scalp, the miRNeasy kit for PBMCs, and the RNeasy kit for mouse skin. Amplification of TCRbeta CDR3 regions was done by immunoSEQ multiplex PCR using 35 Vbeta forward primers and 13 Jbeta reverse primers. Beyond this particular receptor, the publication reports: Shared TCR sequences between patients were less evident than in mice, which may be partly attributable to HLA diversity in the patient population. Resident alphabeta T cells in normal human skin are also sequenced, complicating scalp TCR repertoire analysis, unlike mouse skin dominated by gammadelta T cells. Lesional scalp, especially in alopecia totalis/universalis, showed higher clonality and more expanded CD8+ clones than normal scalp, suggesting antigenic drive.

The library was built by means of the immunoSEQ multiplex PCR assay. RNA was extracted from all samples and reverse transcribed into cDNA as template for TCR sequencing. SuperScript III was used for first-strand cDNA synthesis, primed with a 2:1 mix of oligo-dT and random hexamers. A synthetic immune receptor repertoire was used to measure amplification bias, and any remaining bias was corrected computationally. Libraries were sequenced on Illumina HiSeq using 60 bp reads that covered the CDR3 and were read from J toward V. The study's processing was this. Raw reads were preprocessed to remove errors, and CDR3 was defined according to IMGT conventions as the region from the conserved cysteine to phenylalanine. Clonality was calculated as 1 minus Shannon entropy normalized by log2 of the number of productive unique TCRs. Whether scalp clones were CD4 or CD8 was inferred by matching scalp TCRbeta sequences against CD4 and CD8 repertoires sorted from blood. TCRdb limited this immuneACCESS table to in-frame rearrangements with V and J called. A share of clones is missing; checked studies link under half to unresolved V genes, and the rest is unexplained. The V and J calls and the clone size are those of that table, but D and trimming were determined from the DNA. For this sample, 250,000 or so clones are listed, none of them singletons. In total, the top ten clones hold 1.2% of the sample.

Pooled mouse cutaneous lymph node cells were stained for CD4, CD8alpha, NKG2D, NKG2ACE and other markers, then sorted on a BD Influx. CDR1 is given as MSHET and CDR2 as SYDVDS, both from the germline V gene. The CDR3 starts with the cysteine, ends with the phenylalanine, and has 12 residues. Part of the CDR3 DNA is given, 24 bases translated from base 1. This receptor was obtained from a C3H/HeJ mouse with alopecia areata. Mice of this strain bear MHC haplotype H2-k. Here the chain combines TRBV29 and TRBJ2-5; 8 nucleotides in the junction match TRBD1. The material sequenced was CD4+ T cells sorted from a lymph node. Here the CDR3 is given as CASGQGVDTQYF. The CDR3 DNA, read in part, is TGTGCTAGCGGACAGGGAGTAGAC.